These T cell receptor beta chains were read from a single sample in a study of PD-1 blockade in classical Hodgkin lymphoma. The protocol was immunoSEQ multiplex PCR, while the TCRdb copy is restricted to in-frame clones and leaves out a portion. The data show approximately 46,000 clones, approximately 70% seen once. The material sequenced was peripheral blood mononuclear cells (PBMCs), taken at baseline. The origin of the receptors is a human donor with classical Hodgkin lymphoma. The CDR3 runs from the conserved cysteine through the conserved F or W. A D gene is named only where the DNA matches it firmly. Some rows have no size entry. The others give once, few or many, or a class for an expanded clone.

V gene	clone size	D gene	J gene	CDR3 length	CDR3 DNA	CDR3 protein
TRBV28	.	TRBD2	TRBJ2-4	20	TGTGCCAGCAGCCGGGGGCCTAGCGGGGGGACCTTCATAGCCAAAAACATTCAGTACTTC	CASSRGPSGGTFIAKNIQYF
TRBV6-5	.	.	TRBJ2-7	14	TGTGCCAACAGCGAGATGACTTCTTCCTACGAGCAGTACTTC	CANSEMTSSYEQYF
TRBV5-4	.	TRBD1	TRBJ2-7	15	TGTGCCAGCAGCCAAGGGACAGACTACTCCTACGAGCAGTACTTC	CASSQGTDYSYEQYF
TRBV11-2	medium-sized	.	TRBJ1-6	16	TGTGCCAGCTTGGATCGGGGGAGCTCCTATAATTCACCCCTCCACTTT	CASLDRGSSYNSPLHF
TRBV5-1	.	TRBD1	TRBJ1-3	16	TGCGCCAGCAGCCCGGGACAGGGGGACTCTGGAAACACCATATATTTT	CASSPGQGDSGNTIYF
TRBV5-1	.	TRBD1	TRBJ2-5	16	TGCGCCAGCAGCTCGGATTCCGGACAGGGCGGGGAGACCCAGTACTTC	CASSSDSGQGGETQYF
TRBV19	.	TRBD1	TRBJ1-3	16	TGTGCCAGTAGTATAGATCCGACAGGGATGGGAAACACCATATATTTT	CASSIDPTGMGNTIYF
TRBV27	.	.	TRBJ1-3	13	TGTGCCAGCAGTTACGGCTCTGGAAACACCATATATTTT	CASSYGSGNTIYF
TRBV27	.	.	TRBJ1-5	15	TGTGCCAGCAGTCCCCGCGGGGGTAGCAATCAGCCCCAGCATTTT	CASSPRGGSNQPQHF
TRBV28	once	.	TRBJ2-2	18	TGTGCCAGCAGTTTCTACCCCTTAGGGGGGGCCGACACCGGGGAGCTGTTTTTT	CASSFYPLGGADTGELFF
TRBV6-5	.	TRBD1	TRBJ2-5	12	TGTGCCACTGGGACAGGGGCGGAGACCCAGTACTTC	CATGTGAETQYF
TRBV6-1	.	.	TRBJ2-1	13	TGTGCCAGCAGGGGCCCAGATTACAATGAGCAGTTCTTC	CASRGPDYNEQFF
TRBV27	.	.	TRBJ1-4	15	TGTGCCAGCAGTTTAGACGGTCTAGCTAATGAAAAACTGTTTTTT	CASSLDGLANEKLFF
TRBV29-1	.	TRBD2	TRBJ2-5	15	TGCAGCGTAGCTAGCGGGGGGAACGTCAGAGAGACCCAGTACTTC	CSVASGGNVRETQYF
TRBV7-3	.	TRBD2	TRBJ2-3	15	TGTGCCAGCAGCCCCGGACTAGTCTTCACAGATACGCAGTATTTT	CASSPGLVFTDTQYF
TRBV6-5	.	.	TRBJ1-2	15	TGTGCCAGCAGTTACGAGGTGACGGGGGGCTATGGCTACACCTTC	CASSYEVTGGYGYTF
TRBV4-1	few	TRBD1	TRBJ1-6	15	TGCGCCAGCAGACCCGGGACAGGGGTGAATTCACCCCTCCACTTT	CASRPGTGVNSPLHF
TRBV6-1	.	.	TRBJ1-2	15	TGTGCCAGCAGTGAAGGGCTTGTTGGGAGCTATGGCTACACCTTC	CASSEGLVGSYGYTF
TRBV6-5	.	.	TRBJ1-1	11	TGTGCCAGCAGTTTTGGGACTGAAGCTTTCTTT	CASSFGTEAFF
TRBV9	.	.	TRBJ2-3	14	TGTGCCAGCAGCGTAGGGACGTATTCAGATACGCAGTATTTT	CASSVGTYSDTQYF
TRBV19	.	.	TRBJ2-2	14	TGTGCCAGTAGAGGGGGACGGCACACCGGGGAGCTGTTTTTT	CASRGGRHTGELFF
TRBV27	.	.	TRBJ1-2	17	TGTGCCAGCAGTCCCGGGACAAGTGGTTTCGGGAAGTATGGCTACACCTTC	CASSPGTSGFGKYGYTF
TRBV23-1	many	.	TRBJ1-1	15	TGCGCCAGCAGTCAGCCTGGTGGTTCGGACACTGAAGCTTTCTTT	CASSQPGGSDTEAFF
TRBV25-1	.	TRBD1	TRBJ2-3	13	TGTGCCAGCAAGGGACAGGGGCCAGATACGCAGTATTTT	CASKGQGPDTQYF
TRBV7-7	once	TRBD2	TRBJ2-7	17	TGTGCTAGCACTCTCCTGGTCTCTAGCGGACGTACCTACGAGCAGTACTTC	CASTLLVSSGRTYEQYF
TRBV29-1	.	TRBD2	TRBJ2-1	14	TGCAGCGTTGACACCGGGACTAGCGGGGGGAAGGGGTTCTTC	CSVDTGTSGGKGFF
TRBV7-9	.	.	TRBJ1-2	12	TGTGCCAGCAGCTTCGTCGCCTTCGGCTACACCTTC	CASSFVAFGYTF
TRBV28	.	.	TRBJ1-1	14	TGTGCCAGCAGTTTATACAGGGAAGGGGCTGAAGCTTTCTTT	CASSLYREGAEAFF
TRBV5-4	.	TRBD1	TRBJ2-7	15	TGTGCCAGCAGCCCGGGGACAGGGGGCGGGAACGAGCAGTACTTC	CASSPGTGGGNEQYF
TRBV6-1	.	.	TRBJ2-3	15	TGTGCCAGCAGTGAATGGGGGAATCAGAGGGATACGCAGTATTTT	CASSEWGNQRDTQYF
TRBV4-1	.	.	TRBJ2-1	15	TGCGCCAGCAGCCGACAGGTAAGCTCCTACAATGAGCAGTTCTTC	CASSRQVSSYNEQFF
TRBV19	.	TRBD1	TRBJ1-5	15	TGTGCCAGTAGTTTCGGACAGGGCACAAATCAGCCCCAGCATTTT	CASSFGQGTNQPQHF
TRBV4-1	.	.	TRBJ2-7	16	TGCGCCAGCAGCCAAATGAAGGGGACGGCCTCAAACGAGCAGTACTTC	CASSQMKGTASNEQYF
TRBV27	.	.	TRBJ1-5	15	TGTGCCAGCAGACAGGGAACCTATAGCAATCAGCCCCAGCATTTT	CASRQGTYSNQPQHF
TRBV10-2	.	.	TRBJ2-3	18	TGCGCCAGCAGCGAGAGAGGAGGGGGACTGATTTCCACAGATACGCAGTATTTT	CASSERGGGLISTDTQYF
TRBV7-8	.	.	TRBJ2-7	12	TGTGCCAGCAGCTTCGCCCAGTACGAGCAGTACTTC	CASSFAQYEQYF
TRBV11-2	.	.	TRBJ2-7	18	TGTGCCAGCAGCTTAGCTCGTTCTGGATTAGTTGGCTCCTACGAGCAGTACTTC	CASSLARSGLVGSYEQYF
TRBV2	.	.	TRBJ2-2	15	TGTGCCAGCAGTATAGGGCCCGCGAGCACCGGGGAGCTGTTTTTT	CASSIGPASTGELFF
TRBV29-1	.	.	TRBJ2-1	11	TGCAGCGTCGTGACTCCGGGTGAGCAGTTCTTC	CSVVTPGEQFF
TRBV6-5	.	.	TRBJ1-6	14	TGTGCCAGCAGAAGCCCAGGGAATGGCTCACCCCTCCACTTT	CASRSPGNGSPLHF
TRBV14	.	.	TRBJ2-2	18	TGTGCCAGCAGCCAAGAAGATCGTAGCCTTGCGAACACCGGGGAGCTGTTTTTT	CASSQEDRSLANTGELFF
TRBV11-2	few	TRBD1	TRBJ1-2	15	TGTGCCAGCAGCTCGTGGGACAGGGGAGACTATGGCTACACCTTC	CASSSWDRGDYGYTF
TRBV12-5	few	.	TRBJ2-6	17	TGTGCTAGTGGTTTGGTACTGGGTGCCTCTGGGGCCAACGTCCTGACTTTC	CASGLVLGASGANVLTF
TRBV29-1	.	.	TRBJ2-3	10	TGCAGCGTTGGCACCGATACGCAGTATTTT	CSVGTDTQYF
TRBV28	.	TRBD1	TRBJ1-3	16	TGTGCCAGCAGTTTAGGACAGGGGCCGGGGGGAAACACCATATATTTT	CASSLGQGPGGNTIYF
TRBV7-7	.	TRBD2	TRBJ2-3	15	TGTGCCAGCAGCTCAGGGACTAGCGGCACAGATACGCAGTATTTT	CASSSGTSGTDTQYF
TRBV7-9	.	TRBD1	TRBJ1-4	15	TGTGCCAGCAGCTTAGCGGAGACAGGGAATGAAAAACTGTTTTTT	CASSLAETGNEKLFF
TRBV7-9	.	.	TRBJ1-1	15	TGTGCCAGCAGCGTCCCCCTGGCGGGGCACACTGAAGCTTTCTTT	CASSVPLAGHTEAFF
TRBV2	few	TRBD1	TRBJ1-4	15	TGTGCCAGCAGCTCCCTGACAGGGGCTAATGAAAAACTGTTTTTT	CASSSLTGANEKLFF
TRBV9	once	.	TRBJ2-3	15	TGTGCCAGCAGCGTAGAGGGACTGAGCACAGATACGCAGTATTTT	CASSVEGLSTDTQYF